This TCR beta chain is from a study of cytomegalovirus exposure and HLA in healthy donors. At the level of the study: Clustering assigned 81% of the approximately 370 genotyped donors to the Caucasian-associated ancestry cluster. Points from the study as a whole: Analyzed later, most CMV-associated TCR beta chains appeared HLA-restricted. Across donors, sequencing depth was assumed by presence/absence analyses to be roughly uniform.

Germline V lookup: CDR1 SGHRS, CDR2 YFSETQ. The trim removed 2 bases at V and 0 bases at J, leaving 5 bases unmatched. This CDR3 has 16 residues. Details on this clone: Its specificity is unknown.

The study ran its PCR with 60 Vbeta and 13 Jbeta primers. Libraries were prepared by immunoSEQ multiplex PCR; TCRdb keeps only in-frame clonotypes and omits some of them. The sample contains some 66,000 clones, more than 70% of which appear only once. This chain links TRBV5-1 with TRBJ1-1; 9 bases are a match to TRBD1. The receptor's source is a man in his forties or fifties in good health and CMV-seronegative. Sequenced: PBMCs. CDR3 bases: TGCGCCAGCAGCTTTACAACAGGGGGCCTGAACACTGAAGCTTTCTTT. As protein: CASSFTTGGLNTEAFF.